These 2 T cell receptor beta chains share one sample of origin, sequenced in a study of identical twins. A single record per CDR3 protein comes from TCRdb applying MiXCR to the 5' RACE reads. The repertoire includes 1.5 million to 2 million distinct CDR3 sequences, around 29% of them detected once, and about 0.27% sits in the top ten. The sequencing input was cord blood. The source of these receptors is a newborn girl in good health.

This clonotype was detected many times. J is TRBJ2-1 and V is TRBV7-2, with TRBD1 matching 11 bases. The V and J ends lost 6 bases and 2 bases, in that order; junction bases with no gene match: 3. This CDR3 is built from 15 residues. CDR1 SGHTA and CDR2 FQGNSA come from the germline V gene. The CDR3 region has the DNA TGTGCCAGCAGTAAGGACAGGGGGCCCTACAATGAGCAGTTCTTC. Protein product: CASSKDRGPYNEQFF.

This clonotype appeared a few times. This sequence joins TRBV25-1 and TRBJ1-2; D gene ambiguous. Germline-derived CDR1 and CDR2 are MGHDK and SYGVNS. The V end lost 3 bases, the J end lost 6 bases, and 17 bases lay between the germline ends. The CDR3 totals 15 residues. CDR3 nucleotide sequence: TGTGCCAGCAGTGACACATCGCCCGGGCAGAATGGCTACACCTTC. Translation: CASSDTSPGQNGYTF.